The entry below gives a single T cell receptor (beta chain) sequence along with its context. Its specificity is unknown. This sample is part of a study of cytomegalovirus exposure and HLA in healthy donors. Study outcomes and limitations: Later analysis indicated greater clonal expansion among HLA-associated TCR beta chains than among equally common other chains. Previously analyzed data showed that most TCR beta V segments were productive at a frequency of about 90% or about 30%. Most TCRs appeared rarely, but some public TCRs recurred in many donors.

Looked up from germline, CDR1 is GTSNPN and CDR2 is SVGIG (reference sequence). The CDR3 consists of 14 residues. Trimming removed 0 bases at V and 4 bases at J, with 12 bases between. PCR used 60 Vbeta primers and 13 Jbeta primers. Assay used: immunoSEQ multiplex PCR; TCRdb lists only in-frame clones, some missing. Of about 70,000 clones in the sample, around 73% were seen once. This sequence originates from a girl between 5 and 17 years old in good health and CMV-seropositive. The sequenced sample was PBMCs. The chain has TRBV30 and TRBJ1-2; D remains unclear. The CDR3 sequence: CAWSVPGLAYGYTF. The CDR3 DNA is TGTGCCTGGAGTGTCCCAGGACTGGCCTATGGCTACACCTTC.